The 25 T cell receptor beta chains presented below share a single source sample, sequenced in a study of cytomegalovirus exposure and HLA in healthy donors. 60 Vbeta and 13 Jbeta primers were used in PCR. Data came from immunoSEQ multiplex PCR; TCRdb stores just in-frame clones and leaves some out. The sample includes about 120,000 clones, 60% to 85% seen only once; the top ten take about 2.6%. The material sequenced was PBMCs. Receptors were obtained from a woman between 40 and 50 years old in good health and CMV-seropositive.

V usage is TRBV27 and J usage is TRBJ1-6, with D uncertain. The ends were cut back, 0 bases at V and 7 bases at J, with 4 bases in the middle. Looked up from germline, CDR1 is MNHEY and CDR2 is SMNVEV (reference sequence). The CDR3 sequence is 13 residues long. CDR3 in DNA: TGTGCCAGCAGTTTATCTCCGAATTCACCCCTCCACTTT. It is translated as CASSLSPNSPLHF.

This clone was seen once. The chain recombines TRBV6-5 with TRBJ1-2; 7 positions match TRBD1. Germline V gene data show CDR1 as MNHEY and CDR2 as SVGAGI. The CDR3 extends over 13 amino acids. V lost 6 bases and J lost 5; bases outside the gene matches: 6. In DNA form, the CDR3 reads TGTGCCAGCAGAGGGGACAGCAAGTATGGCTACACCTTC. This codes for CASRGDSKYGYTF.

The V gene is TRBV7-9, the J gene TRBJ1-5; 8 bases line up with TRBD1. Germline V gene data show CDR1 as SEHNR and CDR2 as FQNEAQ (reference sequence). V shed 2 bases and J 6 bases; nucleotides not matched to a gene: 3. The CDR3 contains 14 residues. For the CDR3, the DNA is TGTGCCAGCAGCTTACAGGGGGCAGGTCAGCCCCAGCATTTT. Protein: CASSLQGAGQPQHF. The whole variable domain, filled in from reference TRBV7-9 and TRBJ1-5, reads DTGVSQNPRHKITKRGQNVTFRCDPISEHNRLYWYRQTLGQGPEFLTYFQNEAQLEKSRLLSDRFSAERPKGSFSTLEIQRTEQGDSAMYLCASSLQGAGQPQHFGDGTRLSIL.

This clone was found once. The chain has TRBV11-2 and TRBJ2-2, with TRBD1 matching over 11 bases. The V gene's germline CDR1 is SGHAT and CDR2 FQNNGV. J was trimmed by 6 bases and V by 4 bases; bases with no gene match: 7. This CDR3 has 16 residues. The CDR3 nucleotides are TGTGCCAGCAGCTCCAGGACAGGGGGCAAATCCGGGGAGCTGTTTTTT. This gives the protein CASSSRTGGKSGELFF.

The CDR3 protein is CASSYDRGTEAFF. The CDR3 DNA reads TGTGCCAGCAGTTACGACAGGGGGACTGAAGCTTTCTTT. V and J are TRBV6-4 and TRBJ1-1, with 9 nucleotides matching TRBD1. The CDR3 is 13 residues long. The V gene's germline CDR1 is MRHNA and CDR2 SNTAGT. V lost 5 bases, J lost 5 bases, and 3 bases stayed unmatched.

This sequence joins TRBV7-2 and TRBJ2-7, with 8 bases identical to TRBD1. This CDR3 spans 19 amino acids. Germline V lookup: CDR1 SGHTA, CDR2 FQGNSA. Trimming took 0 bases from V and 3 from J; bases not matched to a gene: 16. The CDR3 DNA sequence: TGTGCCAGCAGCTTAGCAAGGCAGGGGGCGCAGAGAATTGGCTACGAGCAGTACTTC. Amino acids: CASSLARQGAQRIGYEQYF.

This chain links TRBV29-1 with TRBJ1-1, with 8 positions matching TRBD1. Germline lookup yields CDR1 SQVTM and CDR2 ANQGSEA. This CDR3 is 13 amino acids long. This CDR3 is CSVQGAGGTEAFF. The CDR3 bases are TGCAGTGTCCAGGGGGCAGGAGGGACTGAAGCTTTCTTT.

In this sample, this clone turned up a few times. V usage is TRBV2 and J usage is TRBJ2-7, with TRBD2 matching 11 bases. The V gene's germline CDR1 is SNHLY and CDR2 FYNNEI. The ends lost 1 base at V and 7 bases at J; junction bases unmatched: 9. The CDR3 spans 16 residues. Here the CDR3 reads CASSEGLAGGEREQYF. In DNA, the CDR3 is TGTGCCAGCAGTGAAGGGTTAGCGGGAGGGGAGCGGGAGCAGTACTTC.

The chain is built from TRBV5-4 and TRBJ2-1, with 12 bases identical to TRBD2. V shed 0 bases, J shed 2 bases, and the junction held 0 bases outside the gene matches. CDR3 length: 16 amino acids. Germline loops: CDR1 SGHNT, CDR2 YYREEE (reference sequence). CDR3 protein: CASSLGTSGAYNEQFF. The CDR3 DNA sequence: TGTGCCAGCAGCTTGGGGACTAGCGGGGCCTACAATGAGCAGTTCTTC.

V gene TRBV6-5 combines with J gene TRBJ2-1, with no clear D. This CDR3 is 13 amino acids long. From germline, CDR1 is MNHEY and CDR2 SVGAGI. V was cut by 2 bases and J by 5 bases, with 7 bases left in between. The CDR3 loop reads CASSYGQNNEQFF. The CDR3 DNA reads as TGTGCCAGCAGTTACGGTCAGAACAATGAGCAGTTCTTC.

V gene TRBV5-6 combines with J gene TRBJ2-2, with D perhaps matching TRBD2 (6 bases). V was clipped by 2 bases and J by 2 bases, with 13 bases between them. Germline V gene lookup returns CDR1 SGHDT and CDR2 YYEEEE. There are 16 residues in the CDR3. The CDR3: CASSFLVAANTGELFF. The CDR3 DNA reads TGTGCCAGCAGCTTTCTGGTAGCGGCCAACACCGGGGAGCTGTTTTTT.

This chain uses TRBV27 with TRBJ2-7, with D perhaps matching TRBD2 (6 bases). Germline V lookup: CDR1 MNHEY, CDR2 SMNVEV (reference sequence). V dropped 2 bases and J dropped 0 bases, with 8 bases sitting between them. This CDR3 contains 14 residues. The CDR3 here is CASSLVADSYEQYF. CDR3 in DNA: TGTGCCAGCAGTTTAGTAGCGGACTCCTACGAGCAGTACTTC.

The chain joins TRBV6-1 to TRBJ1-5; no definite D call. Germline CDR1 reads MNHNS; CDR2 reads SASEGT. Trimming took 0 bases from V and 6 from J, leaving 9 bases between them. The CDR3 totals 14 residues. The chain's CDR3 is CASSEASGSQPQHF. The CDR3 DNA is TGTGCCAGCAGTGAAGCTTCGGGGTCTCAGCCCCAGCATTTT.

This chain joins TRBV9 and TRBJ2-1, with D tentatively TRBD2 (6 bases). This CDR3 is built from 14 residues. Trimming stripped 0 bases from V and 6 bases from J, with 10 bases between. Germline V gene sequence: CDR1 SGDLS, CDR2 YYNGEE. The CDR3 protein is CASSVATRGNEQFF. The CDR3 DNA is TGTGCCAGCAGCGTAGCGACTAGAGGCAATGAGCAGTTCTTC.

This clone has only a few counts. Other DNA sequences in the sample encode the same CDR3. The chain recombines TRBV5-1 with TRBJ1-5; D unresolved. Trimming took 4 bases from V and 4 from J, leaving 9 bases between them. Germline V gene sequence: CDR1 SGHRS, CDR2 YFSETQ. The CDR3 sequence is 13 residues long. CDR3 amino acids: CASSLDANQPQHF. DNA of the CDR3: TGCGCCAGCAGCCTAGACGCGAATCAGCCCCAGCATTTT.

This clone was recorded only once. The J gene is TRBJ2-7, the V gene TRBV30, with TRBD2 as a possible D gene (5 bases). The germline V and J ends were trimmed by 3 bases and 4 bases, with 10 bases remaining between them. CDR3 size: 12 residues. From germline, CDR1 is GTSNPN and CDR2 SVGIG (reference sequence). In nucleotides, the CDR3 is TGTGCCTGGAGGGCGGACTTTTACGAGCAGTACTTC. Its translation is CAWRADFYEQYF.

This sequence joins TRBV29-1 and TRBJ1-2, with no clear D. This CDR3 has 14 amino acids. The germline V gene has CDR1 SQVTM and CDR2 ANQGSEA. Trimming cost V 6 bases and J 6 bases, with 20 bases left between them. The CDR3 sequence is CSVDLVSSGHGYTF. CDR3 bases: TGCAGCGTCGACCTGGTATCCTCTGGGCATGGCTACACCTTC. Combining the CDR3 with reference TRBV29-1 and TRBJ1-2 gives the whole variable domain SAVISQKPSRDICQRGTSLTIQCQVDSQVTMMFWYRQQPGQSLTLIATANQGSEATYESGFVIDKFPISRPNLTFSTLTVSNMSPEDSSIYLCSVDLVSSGHGYTFGSGTRLTVV.

Concerning this clone itself: Mismatch with germline at one junction end may stem from a read error. J is TRBJ2-2 and V is TRBV7-7; D may be TRBD2 (6 bases). Germline V gene data show CDR1 as SSHAT and CDR2 as FNYEAQ (reference sequence). This CDR3 has 15 amino acids. The CDR3 bases are TGTGCTAGCAGCTTGCTAGCGACTAACACCGGGGAGCTGTTTTTT. The encoded protein is CASSLLATNTGELFF.

This clone showed up just once. The chain is built from TRBV6-5 and TRBJ1-1; weak D call: TRBD1 (6 bases). The CDR3 covers 15 residues. The V end lost 6 bases, the J end lost 7 bases, and 21 bases lay between the germline ends. The germline V gene encodes CDR1 MNHEY and CDR2 SVGAGI. The CDR3 sequence is CASRAQGLSTGEAFF. The CDR3, as DNA: TGTGCCAGCAGGGCTCAGGGGTTGAGTACGGGTGAAGCTTTCTTT.

This rearrangement joins TRBV5-5 to TRBJ2-7; possibly TRBD2 for D (7 bases). V gave up 0 bases and J gave up 6 bases, with 13 bases separating them. The CDR3 runs to 14 residues. CDR1 and CDR2 from the germline V gene are SGHKS and YYEKEE (reference sequence). The CDR3 DNA reads as TGTGCCAGCAGCTTGGCCGTTGGGGGGGCCGAGCAGTACTTC. Translated, it gives CASSLAVGGAEQYF.

This clone was detected only a few times. The V and J genes are TRBV7-2 and TRBJ2-2; 7 nucleotides align to TRBD2. V shed 1 base and J 4 bases; nucleotides not matched to a gene: 0. This CDR3 is 14 amino acids long. Germline CDR1 is SGHTA and CDR2 is FQGNSA. The CDR3 loop is CASSLGLATGELFF. The CDR3 DNA follows: TGTGCCAGCAGCTTAGGACTAGCCACCGGGGAGCTGTTTTTT.

The rearrangement uses TRBV4-2 and TRBJ2-3; tentative D call: TRBD2 (6 bases). Trimming took off 0 bases at V and 3 bases at J, with 16 bases between the two ends. This CDR3 is built from 17 residues. Germline V gene data show CDR1 as LGHNA and CDR2 as YNFKEQ. CDR3 sequence reads: CASSQDLRAGRTDTQYF. The CDR3 DNA sequence: TGTGCCAGCAGCCAAGATCTTCGGGCGGGGAGAACAGATACGCAGTATTTT.

This clone was counted only a few times. V gene TRBV5-1 combines with J gene TRBJ1-3, with 8 nucleotides matching TRBD1. From germline, CDR1 is SGHRS and CDR2 YFSETQ. The CDR3 totals 17 residues. V dropped 2 bases and J dropped 0; count of bases not matched to a gene: 7. As DNA, the CDR3 is TGCGCCAGCAGCTTCTCGGACAGGGAATACTCTGGAAACACCATATATTTT. Protein: CASSFSDREYSGNTIYF.

The gene calls are TRBV2 and TRBJ1-5; the D gene is possibly TRBD1 (5 bases). The CDR3 has 13 residues. With 2 bases removed from V and 9 bases from J, the gap between germline ends came to 11 bases. Germline V gene sequence: CDR1 SNHLY, CDR2 FYNNEI. The DNA for the CDR3 is TGTGCCAGCAGTGAAAGTAACGGGGGGCCCCAGCATTTT. Translated, it gives CASSESNGGPQHF.

The CDR3 spells CASSVTDSNSPLHF. The CDR3 DNA follows: TGTGCCAGCAGCGTGACAGACTCGAATTCACCCCTCCACTTT. V usage is TRBV9 and J usage is TRBJ1-6, with D possibly being TRBD1 (5 bases). The CDR3 has 14 residues. CDR1 is SGDLS, CDR2 YYNGEE, per germline. Trimming cost V 2 bases and J 7 bases, with 10 bases left between them. Using reference TRBV9 and TRBJ1-6 for the parts outside the CDR3, the full variable domain is DSGVTQTPKHLITATGQRVTLRCSPRSGDLSVYWYQQSLDQGLQFLIQYYNGEERAKGNILERFSAQQFPDLHSELNLSSLELGDSALYFCASSVTDSNSPLHFGNGTRLTVT.